This entry is about one T cell receptor beta chain. Its antigen remains unidentified. Researchers reported that TCR beta cDNA libraries carried unique molecular identifiers. The yield from roughly 1 to 10 million T cells was 500,000 or so cDNA molecules in total. Using its own MiXCR run on the PCR reads, TCRdb lists one record per CDR3 protein. The sample shows hundreds of thousands of distinct CDR3 sequences, around 27% of them seen only once. This sample stems from a study of post-analysis software for immune sequencing data. Study at large: Included courses were relapsing-remitting and secondary progressive multiple sclerosis; progressive-relapsing multiple sclerosis was also included.

V shed 4 bases and J 3 bases; nucleotides not matched to a gene: 4. The germline CDR1 and CDR2 sequences are MRHNA and SNTAGT. The CDR3 sequence is 15 residues long. Findings and caveats of the study: There were four or five TRBV segments more frequent in patients than controls, and TRBV5-6, TRBV5-1 and TRBV20-1 were among them. F measure grouped same-batch samples tightly together. For normalized Chao1 diversity, multiple sclerosis patients scored significantly lower than controls did.

The sequencing input was blood. This TCR came from a girl aged 10 to 17 with multiple sclerosis. The chain couples TRBV6-4 to TRBJ2-7; 12 positions agree with TRBD2. The CDR3 loop is CASSVTSGGYYEQYF. The CDR3 nucleotides read TGTGCCAGCAGTGTGACTAGCGGGGGATACTACGAGCAGTACTTC.